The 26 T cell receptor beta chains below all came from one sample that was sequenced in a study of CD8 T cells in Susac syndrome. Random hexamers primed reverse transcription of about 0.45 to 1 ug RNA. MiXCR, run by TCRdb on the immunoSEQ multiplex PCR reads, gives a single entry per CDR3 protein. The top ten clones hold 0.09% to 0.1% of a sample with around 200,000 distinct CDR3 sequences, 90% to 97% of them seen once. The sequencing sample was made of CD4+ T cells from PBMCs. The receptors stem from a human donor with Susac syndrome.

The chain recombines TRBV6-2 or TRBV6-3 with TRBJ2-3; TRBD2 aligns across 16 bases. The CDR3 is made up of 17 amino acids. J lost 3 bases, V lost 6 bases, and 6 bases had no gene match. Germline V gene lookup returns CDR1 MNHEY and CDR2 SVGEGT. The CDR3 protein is CASRGLAGGLVTDTQYF. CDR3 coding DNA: TGTGCCAGCAGGGGACTAGCGGGGGGGCTCGTGACAGATACGCAGTATTTT.

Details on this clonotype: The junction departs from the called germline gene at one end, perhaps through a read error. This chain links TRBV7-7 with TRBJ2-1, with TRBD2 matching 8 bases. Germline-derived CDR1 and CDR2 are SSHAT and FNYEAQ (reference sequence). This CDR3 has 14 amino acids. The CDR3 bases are TGTGCTAGCAGCTTAGCGTCAGGGACTAGTGAGCAGTTCTTC. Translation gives CASSLASGTSEQFF. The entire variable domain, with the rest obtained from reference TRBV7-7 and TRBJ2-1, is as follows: GAGVSQSPRYKVTKRGQDVTLRCDPISSHATLYWYQQALGQGPEFLTYFNYEAQPDKSGLPSDRFSAERPEGSISTLTIQRTEQRDSAMYRCASSLASGTSEQFFGPGTRLTVL.

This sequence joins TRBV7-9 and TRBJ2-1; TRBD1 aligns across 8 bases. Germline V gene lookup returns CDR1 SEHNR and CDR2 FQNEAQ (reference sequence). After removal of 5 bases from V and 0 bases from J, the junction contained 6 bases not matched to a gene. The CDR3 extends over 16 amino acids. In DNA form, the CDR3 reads TGTGCCAGCAGCGGAACAGGGGGAAGCTCCTACAATGAGCAGTTCTTC. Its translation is CASSGTGGSSYNEQFF. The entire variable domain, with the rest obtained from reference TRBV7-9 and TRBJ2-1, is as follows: DTGVSQNPRHKITKRGQNVTFRCDPISEHNRLYWYRQTLGQGPEFLTYFQNEAQLEKSRLLSDRFSAERPKGSFSTLEIQRTEQGDSAMYLCASSGTGGSSYNEQFFGPGTRLTVL.

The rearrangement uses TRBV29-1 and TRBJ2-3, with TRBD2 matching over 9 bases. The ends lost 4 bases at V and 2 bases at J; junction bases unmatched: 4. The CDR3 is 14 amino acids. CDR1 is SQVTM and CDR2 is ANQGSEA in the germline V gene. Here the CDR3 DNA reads TGCAGCGTTGGAGCGGGGGGCCTCACAGATACGCAGTATTTT. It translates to CSVGAGGLTDTQYF.

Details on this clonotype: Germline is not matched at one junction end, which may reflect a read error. Here the CDR3 DNA reads TGTGCCAGCACCCAAGGGGGAGGCACTGAAGCTTTCTTT. This codes for CASTQGGGTEAFF. The chain combines TRBV3-1 with TRBJ1-1; D is perhaps TRBD1 (6 bases). The V gene's germline CDR1 is LGHDT and CDR2 YNNKEL (reference sequence). This CDR3 is 13 amino acids long.

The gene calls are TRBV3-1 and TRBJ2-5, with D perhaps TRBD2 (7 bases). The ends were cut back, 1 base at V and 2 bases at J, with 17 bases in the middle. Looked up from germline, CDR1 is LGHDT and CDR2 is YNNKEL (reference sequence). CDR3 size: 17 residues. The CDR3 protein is CASSQVPPGRGQETQYF. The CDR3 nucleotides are TGTGCCAGCAGCCAAGTTCCCCCAGGGAGGGGGCAAGAGACCCAGTACTTC.

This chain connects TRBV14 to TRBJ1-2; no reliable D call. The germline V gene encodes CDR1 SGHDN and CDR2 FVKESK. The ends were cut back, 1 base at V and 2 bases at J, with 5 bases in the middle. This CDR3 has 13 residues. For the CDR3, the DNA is TGTGCCAGCAGCCAAGTGGAAAACTATGGCTACACCTTC. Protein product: CASSQVENYGYTF.

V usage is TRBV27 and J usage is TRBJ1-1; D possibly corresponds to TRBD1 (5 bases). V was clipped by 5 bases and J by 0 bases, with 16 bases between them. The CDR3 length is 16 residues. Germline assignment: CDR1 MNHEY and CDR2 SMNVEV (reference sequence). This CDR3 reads CASSAHGAPLNTEAFF. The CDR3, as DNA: TGTGCCAGCAGTGCCCACGGGGCCCCTTTGAACACTGAAGCTTTCTTT.

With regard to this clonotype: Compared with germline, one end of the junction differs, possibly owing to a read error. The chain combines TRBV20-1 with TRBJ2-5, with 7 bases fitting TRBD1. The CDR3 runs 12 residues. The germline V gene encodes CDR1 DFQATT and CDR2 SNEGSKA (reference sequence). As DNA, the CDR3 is TGCAGTGCTAGAGAAGGGGGCAAGAGAAGTGACTTC. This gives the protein CSAREGGKRSDF.

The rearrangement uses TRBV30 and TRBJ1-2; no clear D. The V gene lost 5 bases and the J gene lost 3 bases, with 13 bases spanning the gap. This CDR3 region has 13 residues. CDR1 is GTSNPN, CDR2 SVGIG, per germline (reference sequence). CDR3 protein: CAWLPDRYYGYTF. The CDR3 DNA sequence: TGTGCCTGGTTGCCCGACCGATACTATGGCTACACCTTC.

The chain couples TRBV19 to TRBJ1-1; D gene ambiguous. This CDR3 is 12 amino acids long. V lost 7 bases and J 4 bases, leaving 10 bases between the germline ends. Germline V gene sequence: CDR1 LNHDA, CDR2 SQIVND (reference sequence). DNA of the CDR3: TGTGCCAGTACATCGTATCCCACTGAAGCTTTCTTT. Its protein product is CASTSYPTEAFF.

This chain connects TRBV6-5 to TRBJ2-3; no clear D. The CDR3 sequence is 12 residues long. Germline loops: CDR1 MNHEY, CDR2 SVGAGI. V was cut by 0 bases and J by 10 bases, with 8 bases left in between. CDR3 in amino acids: CASSYSLGSQYF. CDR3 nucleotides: TGTGCCAGCAGTTACTCTCTGGGTTCGCAGTATTTT.

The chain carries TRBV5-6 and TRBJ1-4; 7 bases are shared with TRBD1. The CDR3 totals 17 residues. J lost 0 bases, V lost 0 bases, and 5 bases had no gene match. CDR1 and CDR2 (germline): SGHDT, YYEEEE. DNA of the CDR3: TGTGCCAGCAGCTTGGGGCGTGACAGGGCAACTAATGAAAAACTGTTTTTT. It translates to CASSLGRDRATNEKLFF.

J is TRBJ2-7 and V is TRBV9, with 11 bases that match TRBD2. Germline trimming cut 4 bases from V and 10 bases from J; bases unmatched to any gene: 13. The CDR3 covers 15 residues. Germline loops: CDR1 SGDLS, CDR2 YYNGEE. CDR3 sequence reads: CASSQGLAGGPIQYF. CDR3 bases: TGTGCCAGCAGCCAGGGGCTAGCGGGGGGCCCAATCCAGTACTTC.

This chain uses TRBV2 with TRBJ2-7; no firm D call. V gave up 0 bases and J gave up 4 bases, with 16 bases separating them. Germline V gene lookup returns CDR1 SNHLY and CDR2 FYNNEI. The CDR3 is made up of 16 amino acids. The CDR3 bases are TGTGCCAGCAGTGAAGCGCTTTTGGAAGGAGATTACGAGCAGTACTTC. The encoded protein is CASSEALLEGDYEQYF. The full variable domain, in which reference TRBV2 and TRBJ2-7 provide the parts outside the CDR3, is EPEVTQTPSHQVTQMGQEVILRCVPISNHLYFYWYRQILGQKVEFLVSFYNNEISEKSEIFDDQFSVERPDGSNFTLKIRSTKLEDSAMYFCASSEALLEGDYEQYFGPGTRLTVT.

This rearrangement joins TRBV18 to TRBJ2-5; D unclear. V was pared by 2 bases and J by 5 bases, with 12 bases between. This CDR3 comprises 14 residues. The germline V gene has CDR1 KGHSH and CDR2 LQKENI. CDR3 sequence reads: CASSPGATGETQYF. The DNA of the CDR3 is TGTGCCAGCTCACCAGGCGCCACCGGGGAGACCCAGTACTTC. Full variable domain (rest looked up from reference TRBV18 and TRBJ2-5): NAGVMQNPRHLVRRRGQEARLRCSPMKGHSHVYWYRQLPEEGLKFMVYLQKENIIDESGMPKERFSAEFPKEGPSILRIQQVVRGDSAAYFCASSPGATGETQYFGPGTRLLVL.

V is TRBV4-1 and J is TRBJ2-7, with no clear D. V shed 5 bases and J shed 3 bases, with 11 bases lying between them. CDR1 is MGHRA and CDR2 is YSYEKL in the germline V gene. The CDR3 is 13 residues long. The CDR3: CASSDFRGYEQYF. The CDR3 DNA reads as TGCGCCAGCAGCGATTTTAGAGGCTACGAGCAGTACTTC.

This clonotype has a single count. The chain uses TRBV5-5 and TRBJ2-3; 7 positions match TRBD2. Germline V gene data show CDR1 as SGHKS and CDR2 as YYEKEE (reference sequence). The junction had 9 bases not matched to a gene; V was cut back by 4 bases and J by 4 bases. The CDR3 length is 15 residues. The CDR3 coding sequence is TGTGCCAGCAGCGGGGTGGGCGGGGGTTCAGATACGCAGTATTTT. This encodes CASSGVGGGSDTQYF.

CDR3 sequence reads: CASSPTSGGSETQYF. In nucleotides, the CDR3 is TGTGCCAGCTCACCAACTAGCGGTGGTTCAGAGACCCAGTACTTC. The rearrangement links TRBV18 to TRBJ2-5; 8 bases fit TRBD2. The CDR3 contains 15 residues. From germline, CDR1 is KGHSH and CDR2 LQKENI. The junction had 6 bases not matched to a gene; V was cut back by 2 bases and J by 4 bases.

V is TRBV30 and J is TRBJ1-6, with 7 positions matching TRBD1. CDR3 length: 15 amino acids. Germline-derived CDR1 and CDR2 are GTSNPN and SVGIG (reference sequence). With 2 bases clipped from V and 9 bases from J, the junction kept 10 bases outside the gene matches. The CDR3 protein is CAWSPLAGGASPLHF. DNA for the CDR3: TGTGCCTGGAGTCCCTTGGCAGGGGGTGCTTCACCCCTCCACTTT.

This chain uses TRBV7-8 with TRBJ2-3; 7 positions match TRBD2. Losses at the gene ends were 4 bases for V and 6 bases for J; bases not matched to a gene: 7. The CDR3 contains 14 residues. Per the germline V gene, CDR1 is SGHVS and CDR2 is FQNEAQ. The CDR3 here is CASSWTRMGDTQYF. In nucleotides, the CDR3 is TGTGCCAGCAGCTGGACTAGGATGGGGGATACGCAGTATTTT. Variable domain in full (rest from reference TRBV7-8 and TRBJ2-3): GAGVSQSPRYKVAKRGQDVALRCDPISGHVSLFWYQQALGQGPEFLTYFQNEAQLDKSGLPSDRFFAERPEGSVSTLKIQRTQQEDSAVYLCASSWTRMGDTQYFGPGTRLTVL.

The CDR3 DNA reads as TGTGCCAGCAGCTTGGGGGTGGGGTCTAGCACAGATACGCAGTATTTT. This encodes CASSLGVGSSTDTQYF. The rearrangement uses TRBV5-4 and TRBJ2-3; D gene unclear. Germline-derived CDR1 and CDR2 are SGHNT and YYREEE (reference sequence). The CDR3 is 16 amino acids. Between the trimmed V and J ends, which lost 0 bases and 0 bases, there was a span of 11 bases. The full variable domain, in which reference TRBV5-4 and TRBJ2-3 provide the parts outside the CDR3, is ETGVTQSPTHLIKTRGQQVTLRCSSQSGHNTVSWYQQALGQGPQFIFQYYREEENGRGNFPPRFSGLQFPNYSSELNVNALELDDSALYLCASSLGVGSSTDTQYFGPGTRLTVL.

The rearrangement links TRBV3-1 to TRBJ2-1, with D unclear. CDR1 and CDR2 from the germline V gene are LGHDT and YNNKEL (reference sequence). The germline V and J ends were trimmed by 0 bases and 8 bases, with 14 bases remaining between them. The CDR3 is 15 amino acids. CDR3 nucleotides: TGTGCCAGCAGCCAAGATGTAGCCAGTAGGGATGAGCAGTTCTTC. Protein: CASSQDVASRDEQFF.

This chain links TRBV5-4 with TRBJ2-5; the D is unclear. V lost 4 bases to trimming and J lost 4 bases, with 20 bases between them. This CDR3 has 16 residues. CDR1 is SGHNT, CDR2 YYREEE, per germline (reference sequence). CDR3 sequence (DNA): TGTGCCAGCAGCGGTTCACTCAGGACCCCGCCAGAGACCCAGTACTTC. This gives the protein CASSGSLRTPPETQYF.

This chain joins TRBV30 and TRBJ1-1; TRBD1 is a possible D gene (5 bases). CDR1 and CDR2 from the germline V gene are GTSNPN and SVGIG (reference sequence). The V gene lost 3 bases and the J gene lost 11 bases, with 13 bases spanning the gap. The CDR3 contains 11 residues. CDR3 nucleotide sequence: TGTGCCTGGAGCGTAATCAAGGGGGCTTTCTTT. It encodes CAWSVIKGAFF.

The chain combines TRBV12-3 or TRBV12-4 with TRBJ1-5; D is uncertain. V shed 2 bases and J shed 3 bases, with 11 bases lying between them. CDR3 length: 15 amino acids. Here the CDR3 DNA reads TGTGCCAGCAGTTTAAGCATTAATTACAATCAGCCCCAGCATTTT. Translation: CASSLSINYNQPQHF.